This entry concerns a single T cell receptor (beta chain). Its antigen is unknown. At the DNA level, this CDR3 is encoded by other sequences in the same sample as well. This sample is part of a study of graft-versus-host responses after intestinal transplantation. Study-wide findings and caveats: GvH clones were identified in recipient marrow, with some first appearing in ileum or blood.

Germline V gene sequence: CDR1 SNHLY, CDR2 FYNNEI. The CDR3 is 12 residues long. V gave up 6 bases and J gave up 5 bases; unmatched junction bases: 0. TCRdb keeps only in-frame clones here, not all; method: immunoSEQ multiplex PCR. The table lists about 90,000 clones, about 95% of them singletons. The sequences come from unstimulated CD4+ T cells sorted from spleen or lymph node cells, collected before transplant. The receptor comes from a human donor who was the organ donor for an intestinal transplant. The chain couples TRBV2 to TRBJ2-5; TRBD1 agrees at 10 bases. CDR3 protein: CASRGQGETQYF. The CDR3, as DNA: TGTGCCAGCAGGGGACAGGGGGAGACCCAGTACTTC.